These 16 T cell receptor beta chains came from one sample sequenced in a study of blood T cell repertoires in COVID-19. Using immunoSEQ multiplex PCR, the repertoire was profiled, and TCRdb retains in-frame clones only, with some absent. The table lists some 350,000 clones, 88% of them singletons. Input material: peripheral blood. The receptors come from a woman between 65 and 79 years old with COVID-19, enrolled during active disease.

The chain couples TRBV9 to TRBJ2-3, with 9 bases lining up with TRBD1. From germline, CDR1 is SGDLS and CDR2 YYNGEE. The V and J ends lost 4 bases and 0 bases, in that order; junction bases with no gene match: 3. This CDR3 has 15 amino acids. CDR3 sequence: CASSYGTGSTDTQYF. In nucleotides, the CDR3 is TGTGCCAGCAGCTATGGGACAGGGAGCACAGATACGCAGTATTTT.

In nucleotides, the CDR3 is TGCGCCAGCAGCTTTTTAGCGGGGGGGACCAACACGGAGCAGTTCTTC. It yields the protein CASSFLAGGTNTEQFF. This sequence joins TRBV5-1 and TRBJ2-1; 11 bases are shared with TRBD2. J was trimmed by 10 bases and V by 2 bases; bases with no gene match: 11. CDR1 is SGHRS, CDR2 YFSETQ, per germline. The CDR3 sequence is 16 residues long.

This clone appeared a single time. The V call is TRBV1, the J call TRBJ2-3; TRBD1 is the table's D call and was not checked against the DNA. TRBV1 is a listed pseudogene. The CDR3 is 17 amino acids. CDR3 residues: CTSSQATGPYSTDTQYF. CDR3 nucleotides: TGCACCAGCAGCCAAGCCACAGGGCCTTATAGCACAGATACGCAGTATTTT.

This clone has just a few counts. The chain has TRBV7-8 and TRBJ1-2, with 7 bases lining up with TRBD1. Germline trimming cut 3 bases from V and 7 bases from J; bases unmatched to any gene: 5. CDR3 size: 13 residues. The V gene's germline CDR1 is SGHVS and CDR2 FQNEAQ. Written as DNA, the CDR3 is TGTGCCAGCAGCTTCTCGACAGGGAGTGGCTACACCTTC. This encodes CASSFSTGSGYTF.

This clone was picked up one time. V gene TRBV5-6 combines with J gene TRBJ2-2, with D possibly being TRBD1 (6 bases). V gave up 3 bases and J gave up 2 bases, with 14 bases separating them. The germline V gene encodes CDR1 SGHDT and CDR2 YYEEEE. The CDR3 sequence is 16 residues long. CDR3 loop: CASSYRTVFNTGELFF. Here the CDR3 DNA reads TGTGCCAGCAGCTACCGGACAGTCTTTAACACCGGGGAGCTGTTTTTT. Complete variable domain (other parts from reference TRBV5-6 and TRBJ2-2): DAGVTQSPTHLIKTRGQQVTLRCSPKSGHDTVSWYQQALGQGPQFIFQYYEEEERQRGNFPDRFSGHQFPNYSSELNVNALLLGDSALYLCASSYRTVFNTGELFFGEGSRLTVL.

The chain carries TRBV4-3 and TRBJ1-2, with D perhaps matching TRBD1 (6 bases). The V end was cut by 4 bases, the J end by 8 bases, with 17 bases between. Germline CDR1 LGHNA, CDR2 YSLEER. The CDR3 is made up of 14 amino acids. CDR3 amino acids: CASSLDRTPRGYTF. DNA for the CDR3: TGCGCCAGCAGCCTAGACAGGACTCCTCGGGGCTACACCTTC.

The J gene is TRBJ1-1, the V gene TRBV27; no clear D gene. V lost 4 bases and J 7 bases, leaving 13 bases between the germline ends. Germline values: CDR1 MNHEY, CDR2 SMNVEV (reference sequence). This CDR3 is 13 amino acids long. In DNA form, the CDR3 reads TGTGCCAGCAGTTCCACTAACTTGTTTGAAGCTTTCTTT. This encodes CASSSTNLFEAFF.

The V call is TRBV30, the J call TRBJ1-1; D not certain. This CDR3 has 9 residues. CDR1 GTSNPN and CDR2 SVGIG come from the germline V gene (reference sequence). V lost 6 bases, J lost 8 bases, and 7 bases lay in between. The CDR3 coding sequence is TGTGCCTGCGGGGTAGAAGCTTTCTTT. Amino acids: CACGVEAFF.

The V call is TRBV7-9, the J call TRBJ2-7, with 13 bases fitting TRBD2. Looked up from germline, CDR1 is SEHNR and CDR2 is FQNEAQ (reference sequence). V trimming: 3 bases; J trimming: 7 bases; junction bases outside the gene matches: 3. This CDR3 region has 14 residues. CDR3 region: CASSLGLAGREQYF. CDR3 bases: TGTGCCAGCAGCTTGGGACTAGCGGGGAGGGAGCAGTACTTC.

The chain links TRBV24-1 to TRBJ2-3, with 8 bases matching TRBD1. Germline values: CDR1 KGHDR, CDR2 SFDVKD. The ends lost 4 bases at V and 8 bases at J; junction bases unmatched: 16. CDR3 length: 17 amino acids. The CDR3, as DNA: TGTGCCACCAGTGACCCCCTTGGGGACAGGCAGCAGGGTACGCAGTATTTT. It is translated as CATSDPLGDRQQGTQYF.

V usage is TRBV5-6 and J usage is TRBJ2-5, with D perhaps TRBD2 (5 bases). The CDR3 totals 14 residues. Trimming cost V 1 base and J 7 bases, with 14 bases left between them. Per the germline V gene, CDR1 is SGHDT and CDR2 is YYEEEE. The CDR3 sequence is CASSLNSLRGTQYF. The CDR3 bases are TGTGCCAGCAGCTTGAACTCTCTTCGGGGGACCCAGTACTTC. The whole variable domain, filled in from reference TRBV5-6 and TRBJ2-5, reads DAGVTQSPTHLIKTRGQQVTLRCSPKSGHDTVSWYQQALGQGPQFIFQYYEEEERQRGNFPDRFSGHQFPNYSSELNVNALLLGDSALYLCASSLNSLRGTQYFGPGTRLLVL.

The chain is built from TRBV5-1 and TRBJ2-2, with unresolved D. The CDR3 covers 16 residues. Per the germline V gene, CDR1 is SGHRS and CDR2 is YFSETQ. Trimming removed 3 bases from V and 1 base from J, with 13 bases in between. The CDR3 nucleotides are TGCGCCAGCAGCTCAGTGGGTCAGGTGAACACCGGGGAGCTGTTTTTT. It is translated as CASSSVGQVNTGELFF.

This clone was found once. The chain combines TRBV29-1 with TRBJ2-1; a weak D match, TRBD2 (6 bases). Trimming took 7 bases from V and 0 from J, leaving 13 bases between them. The CDR3 extends over 14 amino acids. Germline CDR1 and CDR2: SQVTM and ANQGSEA. The CDR3 DNA reads as TGCAGCGGAACGGGGGAATACTCCTACAATGAGCAGTTCTTC. Translation: CSGTGEYSYNEQFF.

The chain couples TRBV11-3 to TRBJ1-3; 10 bases agree with TRBD1. V trimming: 5 bases; J trimming: 2 bases; junction bases outside the gene matches: 3. The CDR3 runs to 15 residues. CDR1 SGHNT and CDR2 YENEEA come from the germline V gene. The CDR3, as DNA: TGTGCCAGCAGCGTCGACAGGGGGCCTGGAAACACCATATATTTT. This encodes CASSVDRGPGNTIYF.

The chain combines TRBV11-2 with TRBJ1-2, with D perhaps matching TRBD1 (5 bases). From germline, CDR1 is SGHAT and CDR2 FQNNGV. The germline V and J ends were trimmed by 0 bases and 8 bases, with 13 bases remaining between them. The CDR3 runs to 14 residues. Here the CDR3 reads CASSLDQGWKGYTF. The CDR3 DNA is TGTGCCAGCAGCTTAGATCAGGGTTGGAAAGGCTACACCTTC.

The chain has TRBV3-1 (or the pseudogene TRBV3-2) and TRBJ2-2, with D perhaps TRBD2 (5 bases). The CDR3 is 12 residues long. The germline V gene encodes CDR1 LGHDT and CDR2 YNNKEL (reference sequence). Deletions cut 5 bases from V and 6 bases from J, with 7 bases between. CDR3 protein: CASSMRAGELFF. CDR3 bases: TGTGCCAGCAGCATGCGGGCCGGGGAGCTGTTTTTT.